These 24 T cell receptor beta chains share one sample of origin, sequenced in a study of blood T cell repertoires in COVID-19. This table comes from immunoSEQ multiplex PCR, and its TCRdb copy is limited to in-frame clones, with some not included. The data show 65,000 to 80,000 clones, about 87% seen once. Material: peripheral blood. All receptors derive from a man aged 50 or older with active COVID-19.

This chain links TRBV6-6 with TRBJ1-5; 10 bases fit TRBD1. The CDR3 is 14 amino acids. CDR1 is MNHNY, CDR2 SVGAGI, per germline (reference sequence). Trimming at V came to 5 bases and at J to 5 bases, leaving 3 bases not matched to a gene. In DNA form, the CDR3 reads TGTGCCAGCAGTCTAGACAGGGGGCATCAGCCCCAGCATTTT. It codes for CASSLDRGHQPQHF.

The rearrangement joins TRBV28 to TRBJ2-3; 11 bases align to TRBD2. The V and J ends lost 7 bases and 0 bases, in that order; junction bases with no gene match: 6. The CDR3 spans 16 residues. Germline V gene data show CDR1 as MDHEN and CDR2 as SYDVKM. This chain's CDR3 is CASNRIAGGSTDTQYF. For the CDR3, the DNA is TGTGCCAGCAACCGGATAGCGGGAGGGAGCACAGATACGCAGTATTTT.

The chain recombines TRBV6-1 with TRBJ1-6; D might be TRBD1 (6 bases). Germline V gene data show CDR1 as MNHNS and CDR2 as SASEGT. Trimming pared 3 bases from V and 10 bases from J, leaving 13 bases between. This CDR3 spans 14 amino acids. The CDR3 sequence is CASSDATGSSPLHF. The CDR3 DNA follows: TGTGCCAGCAGTGACGCAACAGGGAGCTCACCCCTCCACTTT.

The chain has TRBV4-2 and TRBJ1-6; TRBD1 is a possible D gene (6 bases). Germline-derived CDR1 and CDR2 are LGHNA and YNFKEQ. The CDR3 is 19 residues long. V was trimmed by 4 bases and J by 0 bases, leaving 19 bases between them. CDR3 protein: CASSRTLGQGNSYNSPLHF. The CDR3 DNA sequence: TGTGCCAGCAGCCGCACCCTAGGTCAGGGGAACTCCTATAATTCACCCCTCCACTTT.

This chain uses TRBV27 with TRBJ2-7; the match to TRBD1 covers 9 bases. V dropped 3 bases and J dropped 2; count of bases not matched to a gene: 2. Germline CDR1 is MNHEY and CDR2 is SMNVEV (reference sequence). This CDR3 is built from 14 residues. Written as DNA, the CDR3 is TGTGCCAGCAGTTTCACAGGGGGCCCCTACGAGCAGTACTTC. Translation: CASSFTGGPYEQYF.

About this clone itself: At one end the junction does not follow the germline gene, possibly because of a read error. The genes are TRBV7-9 and TRBJ2-7, with D perhaps matching TRBD2 (7 bases). In germline, CDR1 is SEHNR, CDR2 FQNEAQ (reference sequence). This CDR3 region has 14 residues. The CDR3 region is CVSSLEGGGYEQYF. The CDR3 DNA is TGTGTCAGCAGCCTTGAGGGAGGGGGCTACGAGCAGTACTTC.

V gene TRBV9 combines with J gene TRBJ2-1, with a possible D match to TRBD2 (6 bases). The CDR3 covers 16 residues. The V end lost 4 bases, the J end lost 15 bases, and 29 bases lay between the germline ends. Germline V lookup: CDR1 SGDLS, CDR2 YYNGEE. The CDR3 spells CASSPLMGTWGEPRFF. In nucleotides, the CDR3 is TGTGCCAGCAGCCCCCTGATGGGCACGTGGGGGGAGCCGCGGTTCTTC.

The gene calls are TRBV28 and TRBJ1-2; D is ambiguous. The CDR3 extends over 12 amino acids. Germline loops: CDR1 MDHEN, CDR2 SYDVKM. The germline V and J ends were trimmed by 8 bases and 4 bases, with 11 bases remaining between them. CDR3 protein: CASRRESYGYTF. For the CDR3, the DNA is TGTGCCAGCCGGAGAGAATCCTATGGCTACACCTTC.

This clone came up a few times. This chain links TRBV2 with TRBJ2-5; 7 nucleotides match TRBD2. V shed 7 bases and J 5 bases; nucleotides not matched to a gene: 7. CDR1 is SNHLY and CDR2 is FYNNEI in the germline V gene. This CDR3 comprises 13 residues. The CDR3 region is CASMLAEAETQYF. The CDR3, as DNA: TGTGCCAGCATGCTAGCGGAGGCGGAGACCCAGTACTTC. The full variable domain, with the rest looked up from reference TRBV2 and TRBJ2-5, is EPEVTQTPSHQVTQMGQEVILRCVPISNHLYFYWYRQILGQKVEFLVSFYNNEISEKSEIFDDQFSVERPDGSNFTLKIRSTKLEDSAMYFCASMLAEAETQYFGPGTRLLVL.

The gene calls are TRBV6-2 or TRBV6-3 and TRBJ1-1, with 7 bases aligning to TRBD1. V lost 6 bases, J lost 1 base, and 8 bases stayed unmatched. The CDR3 is 15 amino acids. CDR1 and CDR2 from the germline V gene are MNHEY and SVGEGT. The CDR3 protein is CASSLRQGGNTEAFF. CDR3 nucleotides: TGTGCCAGCAGCCTCCGACAGGGAGGGAACACTGAAGCTTTCTTT.

The chain couples TRBV30 to TRBJ2-4, with TRBD1 identical over 10 bases. The CDR3 totals 15 residues. Germline V CDR1 and CDR2: GTSNPN, SVGIG (reference sequence). The ends lost 6 bases at V and 0 bases at J; junction bases unmatched: 5. The CDR3 DNA sequence: TGTGCCTGTTGTGGGACAGGGGAAGCCAAAAACATTCAGTACTTC. Amino acid sequence: CACCGTGEAKNIQYF.

The chain recombines TRBV3-1 (or the pseudogene TRBV3-2) with TRBJ2-7; TRBD1 matches at 9 bases. V gave up 4 bases and J gave up 0 bases; unmatched junction bases: 4. The CDR3 has 15 amino acids. CDR1 and CDR2 (germline): LGHDT, YNNKEL (reference sequence). CDR3 DNA: TGTGCCAGCAGCCGAGGGACAGGGATCTCCTACGAGCAGTACTTC. Translated: CASSRGTGISYEQYF.

This clone was found once. The rearrangement joins TRBV6-2 or TRBV6-3 to TRBJ1-5; D not certain. Germline CDR1 MNHEY, CDR2 SVGEGT. The CDR3 has 14 amino acids. With 2 bases removed from V and 4 bases from J, the gap between germline ends came to 9 bases. CDR3 bases: TGTGCCAGCAGTTACCCGTCCTCGAATCAGCCCCAGCATTTT. It yields the protein CASSYPSSNQPQHF.

The V and J genes are TRBV4-3 and TRBJ1-1; 8 bases map to TRBD1. The CDR3 is made up of 17 amino acids. Per germline, CDR1 LGHNA and CDR2 YSLEER. After removal of 0 bases from V and 4 bases from J, the junction contained 10 bases not matched to a gene. For the CDR3, the DNA is TGCGCCAGCAGCCAAGATTACGGCGCAGGGGGCTTCACTGAAGCTTTCTTT. Amino acids: CASSQDYGAGGFTEAFF.

The genes are TRBV6-5 and TRBJ2-7, with 7 bases aligning to TRBD1. V lost 5 bases to trimming and J lost 3 bases; unmatched junction nucleotides: 10. Germline V CDR1 and CDR2: MNHEY, SVGAGI. This CDR3 is built from 15 residues. The CDR3 DNA reads TGTGCCAGCAGTCAATCGACAGGGTCTGGCTACGAGCAGTACTTC. This sequence encodes CASSQSTGSGYEQYF.

This chain links TRBV28 with TRBJ2-6; perhaps TRBD1 as D (6 bases). Germline V CDR1 and CDR2: MDHEN, SYDVKM. Trimming left V 3 bases short and J 0 bases short, with 9 bases between. The CDR3 sequence is 16 residues long. CDR3 protein: CASSLYRVSGANVLTF. The CDR3 region has the DNA TGTGCCAGCAGTTTGTACAGGGTCTCTGGGGCCAACGTCCTGACTTTC.

This sequence joins TRBV5-4 and TRBJ2-3, with TRBD1 identical over 8 bases. V lost 7 bases, J lost 1 base, and 8 bases stayed unmatched. CDR1 and CDR2 (germline): SGHNT, YYREEE (reference sequence). The CDR3 has 15 residues. The chain's CDR3 is CASSLGGQGTDTQYF. The CDR3 bases are TGTGCCAGCTCACTGGGGGGACAGGGCACAGATACGCAGTATTTT.

The CDR3 here is CASSHLAWSKEYGYTF. DNA of the CDR3: TGCGCCAGCAGCCACTTAGCGTGGAGTAAGGAGTATGGCTACACCTTC. The V call is TRBV4-3, the J call TRBJ1-2, with D uncertain. The CDR3 extends over 16 amino acids. CDR1 and CDR2 (germline): LGHNA, YSLEER. V gave up 3 bases and J gave up 5 bases, with 19 bases separating them.

The rearrangement links TRBV4-3 to TRBJ2-1; the match to TRBD1 covers 9 bases. Germline trimming cut 0 bases from V and 9 bases from J; bases unmatched to any gene: 9. Per the germline V gene, CDR1 is LGHNA and CDR2 is YSLEER. The CDR3 contains 16 residues. The DNA for the CDR3 is TGCGCCAGCAGCCAAGAGTTTGGGACAGGGAATAGTGAGCAGTTCTTC. The encoded protein is CASSQEFGTGNSEQFF.

The chain is built from TRBV5-5 and TRBJ2-1; TRBD1 is a possible D gene (5 bases). Trimming pared 4 bases from V and 7 bases from J, leaving 6 bases between. Germline CDR1 is SGHKS and CDR2 is YYEKEE (reference sequence). CDR3 length equals 11 residues. The CDR3 DNA is TGTGCCAGCAGCAGGGGAAATGAGCAGTTCTTC. Protein: CASSRGNEQFF.

The chain recombines TRBV9 with TRBJ1-2; the D is unclear. Trimming removed 4 bases at V and 4 bases at J, with 11 bases between. Germline lookup yields CDR1 SGDLS and CDR2 YYNGEE. CDR3 size: 13 residues. The DNA of the CDR3 is TGTGCCAGCAGCTCCAGTCCGTCCTATGGCTACACCTTC. Translation gives CASSSSPSYGYTF.

The chain carries TRBV4-3 and TRBJ2-7; TRBD1 agrees at 11 bases. The CDR3 totals 16 residues. The germline V gene has CDR1 LGHNA and CDR2 YSLEER. Trimming cost V 0 bases and J 4 bases; bases outside gene matches: 5. Written as DNA, the CDR3 is TGCGCCAGCAGCCAAGATAGGACAGGGGGCGGGTACGAGCAGTACTTC. It specifies CASSQDRTGGGYEQYF.

A few counts support this clone. The chain employs TRBV11-2 and TRBJ2-3; the D gene is possibly TRBD2 (6 bases). Trimming shortened V by 2 bases and J by 0 bases, and 12 bases separated the two germline ends. The CDR3 is made up of 16 amino acids. Germline V gene sequence: CDR1 SGHAT, CDR2 FQNNGV. CDR3 residues: CASSLQGGRSTDTQYF. DNA of the CDR3: TGTGCCAGCAGCTTACAGGGAGGTCGAAGCACAGATACGCAGTATTTT. The whole variable domain, filled in from reference TRBV11-2 and TRBJ2-3, reads EAGVAQSPRYKIIEKRQSVAFWCNPISGHATLYWYQQILGQGPKLLIQFQNNGVVDDSQLPKDRFSAERLKGVDSTLKIQPAKLEDSAVYLCASSLQGGRSTDTQYFGPGTRLTVL.

The V gene is TRBV3-1 (or the pseudogene TRBV3-2), the J gene TRBJ1-2; TRBD1 is a possible D gene (5 bases). Germline V gives CDR1 LGHDT, CDR2 YNNKEL (reference sequence). This CDR3 is built from 13 residues. With 2 bases removed from V and 7 bases from J, the gap between germline ends came to 11 bases. The CDR3 region is CASSQSGLGGYTF. CDR3 DNA sequence: TGTGCCAGCAGCCAATCAGGGCTCGGTGGCTACACCTTC.